Presented here are 24 T cell receptor beta chains from one specimen sequenced in a study of cytotoxic CD8 clonotypes in ibrutinib-treated CLL. Assay used: immunoSEQ multiplex PCR; TCRdb lists only in-frame clones, some missing. The sample yields about 160,000 clones, about four fifths seen once. The sample here was PBMCs, taken after 12 months of ibrutinib treatment. Receptors originate from a human donor with chronic lymphocytic leukemia.

The J gene is TRBJ2-1, the V gene TRBV7-2; D not resolved. This CDR3 contains 12 residues. Germline lookup yields CDR1 SGHTA and CDR2 FQGNSA. Deletions cut 6 bases from V and 8 bases from J, with 11 bases between. DNA of the CDR3: TGTGCCAGCAGGCTTGTCCCTTATGAGCAGTTCTTC. Its translation: CASRLVPYEQFF.

As to this clone: Other DNA sequences in the same sample also yield this CDR3. The chain carries TRBV11-3 and TRBJ1-3, with unresolved D. The CDR3 length is 14 residues. Trimming took 0 bases from V and 2 from J, leaving 5 bases between them. CDR1 is SGHNT, CDR2 YENEEA, per germline. The CDR3 spells CASSLDGTGNTIYF. CDR3 nucleotide sequence: TGTGCCAGCAGCTTAGATGGGACTGGAAACACCATATATTTT.

J is TRBJ2-7 and V is TRBV19; possibly TRBD1 for D (5 bases). V was trimmed by 7 bases and J by 1 base, leaving 14 bases between them. CDR3 size: 14 residues. Germline-derived CDR1 and CDR2 are LNHDA and SQIVND (reference sequence). CDR3: CASMDIRKSYEQYF. CDR3 sequence (DNA): TGTGCCAGTATGGACATCCGAAAGTCCTACGAGCAGTACTTC.

The chain joins TRBV6-5 to TRBJ2-5; the D call may be TRBD1 or TRBD2 (5 bases each). The V gene's germline CDR1 is MNHEY and CDR2 SVGAGI. V lost 4 bases and J lost 5, with 17 bases in between. The CDR3 is 15 amino acids. CDR3 bases: TGTGCCAGCAGTTTACTAGGAACAGGTCCGGAGACCCAGTACTTC. As protein: CASSLLGTGPETQYF.

The chain uses TRBV18 and TRBJ2-5, with 7 bases that match TRBD1. V shed 5 bases, J shed 4 bases, and the junction held 10 bases outside the gene matches. Germline CDR1 KGHSH, CDR2 LQKENI. This CDR3 is built from 15 residues. The CDR3, as DNA: TGTGCCAGCTCAACCTATAAAGGGGGCCCAGAGACCCAGTACTTC. Translating it yields CASSTYKGGPETQYF.

The chain has TRBV19 and TRBJ2-2; 9 bases line up with TRBD1. The CDR3 is 15 amino acids. J was trimmed by 5 bases and V by 5 bases; bases with no gene match: 6. Germline V gives CDR1 LNHDA, CDR2 SQIVND (reference sequence). The CDR3: CASSFRDRVTGELFF. The CDR3 region has the DNA TGTGCCAGTAGTTTCCGGGACAGGGTGACCGGGGAGCTGTTTTTT.

This sequence joins TRBV21-1 and TRBJ2-3; the table names TRBD2, a call not compared with the DNA. TRBV21-1 is recorded as a pseudogene. The CDR3 consists of 14 residues. The CDR3 sequence is CASSNGSSGDTQYF. CDR3 bases: TGTGCCAGCAGCAACGGGTCCAGTGGGGATACGCAGTATTTT.

CDR3 loop: CASSAGGSGNHEQFF. As DNA, the CDR3 is TGTGCCAGCAGCGCCGGTGGTAGCGGGAATCATGAGCAGTTCTTC. The rearrangement links TRBV2 to TRBJ2-1; TRBD2 aligns across 8 bases. J lost 8 bases, V lost 6 bases, and 12 bases had no gene match. The CDR3 extends over 15 amino acids. Germline V gene lookup returns CDR1 SNHLY and CDR2 FYNNEI. Filled out from reference TRBV2 and TRBJ2-1, the complete variable domain reads EPEVTQTPSHQVTQMGQEVILRCVPISNHLYFYWYRQILGQKVEFLVSFYNNEISEKSEIFDDQFSVERPDGSNFTLKIRSTKLEDSAMYFCASSAGGSGNHEQFFGPGTRLTVL.

The chain joins TRBV30 to TRBJ2-7, with D possibly TRBD2 on 5 matching bases. The V end lost 2 bases, the J end lost 6 bases, and 17 bases lay between the germline ends. There are 14 residues in the CDR3. Germline V CDR1 and CDR2: GTSNPN, SVGIG (reference sequence). The CDR3 coding sequence is TGTGCCTGGAGTCGAGGAGGCCCTAAGGCCGAGCAGTACTTC. Amino acids: CAWSRGGPKAEQYF. The complete variable domain, with remaining parts taken from reference TRBV30 and TRBJ2-7, reads SQTIHQWPATLVQPVGSPLSLECTVEGTSNPNLYWYRQAAGRGLQLLFYSVGIGQISSEVPQNLSASRPQDRQFILSSKKLLLSDSGFYLCAWSRGGPKAEQYFGPGTRLTVT.

This chain connects TRBV5-1 to TRBJ1-2; D unresolved. Trimming took 2 bases from V and 1 from J, leaving 12 bases between them. CDR1 SGHRS and CDR2 YFSETQ come from the germline V gene. This CDR3 has 15 amino acids. The CDR3 loop is CASSLPSDLNYGYTF. CDR3 sequence (DNA): TGCGCCAGCAGCTTACCTTCCGACCTTAACTATGGCTACACCTTC.

Details on this clone: Sequence at one end of the junction differs from germline and may be a read error. This chain connects TRBV7-2 to TRBJ2-2, with a tentative D call TRBD2 (6 bases). Germline V gives CDR1 SGHTA, CDR2 FQGNSA. The CDR3 has 14 residues. This chain's CDR3 is CVSNWGANTGELFF. CDR3 DNA sequence: TGTGTCAGCAACTGGGGGGCGAACACCGGGGAGCTGTTTTTT.

This chain links TRBV7-7 with TRBJ2-7; maybe TRBD2 (5 bases). The germline V gene has CDR1 SSHAT and CDR2 FNYEAQ (reference sequence). V gave up 1 base and J gave up 1 base, with 14 bases separating them. This CDR3 has 16 residues. CDR3 sequence reads: CASSLGAPRGSYEQYF. In nucleotides, the CDR3 is TGTGCCAGCAGCTTAGGGGCGCCCAGAGGGTCCTACGAGCAGTACTTC. Full variable domain (missing parts from reference TRBV7-7 and TRBJ2-7): GAGVSQSPRYKVTKRGQDVTLRCDPISSHATLYWYQQALGQGPEFLTYFNYEAQPDKSGLPSDRFSAERPEGSISTLTIQRTEQRDSAMYRCASSLGAPRGSYEQYFGPGTRLTVT.

This sequence joins TRBV7-9 and TRBJ2-3; 7 bases fit TRBD2. The CDR3 is 15 amino acids. The germline gives CDR1 SEHNR, CDR2 FQNEAQ (reference sequence). Losses at the gene ends were 1 base for V and 3 bases for J; bases not matched to a gene: 4. CDR3 sequence: CASSLGQGGTDTQYF. CDR3 nucleotides: TGTGCCAGCAGCTTAGGGCAGGGAGGGACAGATACGCAGTATTTT.

This clone came up a few times. The V call is TRBV9, the J call TRBJ2-2; D perhaps matches TRBD1 (6 bases). V was cut by 7 bases and J by 6 bases, with 13 bases left in between. CDR1 SGDLS and CDR2 YYNGEE come from the germline V gene. The CDR3 has 13 amino acids. CDR3 sequence reads: CASQGIIPGELFF. CDR3 sequence (DNA): TGTGCCAGCCAGGGGATCATTCCCGGGGAGCTGTTTTTT.

Of note for this clone: The junction and the germline gene differ at one end; a read error may be behind it. The chain couples TRBV7-7 to TRBJ2-1; the D gene is possibly TRBD1 (5 bases). This CDR3 region has 13 residues. CDR1 and CDR2 from the germline V gene are SSHAT and FNYEAQ (reference sequence). The DNA for the CDR3 is TGTGCTAGCAGCTTTCAGCAGGGCGATGAGCAGTTCTTC. It specifies CASSFQQGDEQFF.

The chain recombines TRBV7-2 with TRBJ1-5; 7 bases agree with TRBD1. V shed 6 bases, J shed 1 base, and the junction held 9 bases outside the gene matches. Germline V CDR1 and CDR2: SGHTA, FQGNSA. The CDR3 loop spans 16 amino acids. The CDR3 region has the DNA TGTGCCAGCAGTGATCAGGGGGTAGGGAGCAATCAGCCCCAGCATTTT. Residues: CASSDQGVGSNQPQHF.

In nucleotides, the CDR3 is TGCGCCAGCAGCCAAGATAGGGGGGGTGATACGCAGTATTTT. It translates to CASSQDRGGDTQYF. The chain carries TRBV4-3 and TRBJ2-3; D is perhaps TRBD2 (7 bases). The CDR3 is made up of 14 amino acids. CDR1 LGHNA and CDR2 YSLEER come from the germline V gene. V lost 0 bases and J 6 bases, leaving 10 bases between the germline ends.

This chain uses TRBV28 with TRBJ1-5; D may be TRBD1 (5 bases). Per the germline V gene, CDR1 is MDHEN and CDR2 is SYDVKM. The V and J ends lost 10 bases and 7 bases respectively, with 14 bases between them. CDR3 length: 12 amino acids. CDR3 in amino acids: CATEGVGQPQHF. The CDR3 nucleotides read TGTGCCACGGAAGGGGTAGGGCAGCCCCAGCATTTT. Filled out from reference TRBV28 and TRBJ1-5, the complete variable domain reads DVKVTQSSRYLVKRTGEKVFLECVQDMDHENMFWYRQDPGLGLRLIYFSYDVKMKEKGDIPEGYSVSREKKERFSLILESASTNQTSMYLCATEGVGQPQHFGDGTRLSIL.

This chain uses TRBV6-5 with TRBJ2-7; TRBD1 might be the D (6 bases). Germline loops: CDR1 MNHEY, CDR2 SVGAGI. Trimming took off 5 bases at V and 3 bases at J, with 14 bases between the two ends. This CDR3 is 14 amino acids long. The CDR3 coding sequence is TGTGCCAGCAGTCCCCGAGGGGGATTCTACGAGCAGTACTTC. Residues: CASSPRGGFYEQYF.

This chain joins TRBV19 and TRBJ1-5; tentative D call: TRBD1 (6 bases). The V gene lost 6 bases and the J gene lost 7 bases, with 16 bases spanning the gap. CDR3 length equals 14 residues. The germline V gene encodes CDR1 LNHDA and CDR2 SQIVND (reference sequence). The CDR3 loop is CASRYEGGTQPQHF. In nucleotides, the CDR3 is TGTGCCAGTAGGTATGAGGGGGGCACCCAGCCCCAGCATTTT.

On this clone itself: Distinct nucleotide sequences in the sample also encode this CDR3. The chain joins TRBV5-1 to TRBJ2-3; 11 bases are shared with TRBD2. The trim removed 3 bases at V and 5 bases at J, leaving 2 bases unmatched. The CDR3 has 14 amino acids. Per the germline V gene, CDR1 is SGHRS and CDR2 is YFSETQ. Here the CDR3 reads CASSSTSGGDTQYF. The CDR3 coding sequence is TGCGCCAGCAGCTCAACTAGCGGGGGAGATACGCAGTATTTT.

This clone was counted between two and nine times. The CDR3 nucleotides are TGTGCCAGCAGTTCCACAGGGGCTTTAGATGGCTACACCTTC. This encodes CASSSTGALDGYTF. The chain recombines TRBV5-6 with TRBJ1-2, with 7 positions matching TRBD1. J was trimmed by 6 bases and V by 5 bases; bases with no gene match: 10. The length of the CDR3 is 14 residues. Germline CDR1 reads SGHDT; CDR2 reads YYEEEE. The entire variable domain, with the rest obtained from reference TRBV5-6 and TRBJ1-2, is as follows: DAGVTQSPTHLIKTRGQQVTLRCSPKSGHDTVSWYQQALGQGPQFIFQYYEEEERQRGNFPDRFSGHQFPNYSSELNVNALLLGDSALYLCASSSTGALDGYTFGSGTRLTVV.

Written as DNA, the CDR3 is TGTGCCAGCAGTCCTGGTGGGACAGTCTTGAACACTGAAGCTTTCTTT. Its translation: CASSPGGTVLNTEAFF. This rearrangement joins TRBV5-4 to TRBJ1-1; the match to TRBD1 covers 7 bases. The CDR3 length is 16 residues. CDR1 and CDR2 (germline): SGHNT, YYREEE (reference sequence). V trimming: 5 bases; J trimming: 0 bases; junction bases outside the gene matches: 10.

The table lists this clone with a count of one. This rearrangement joins TRBV29-1 to TRBJ2-4, with D maybe TRBD1 (6 bases). Trimming cost V 6 bases and J 1 base, with 16 bases left between them. The CDR3 has 15 amino acids. Germline CDR1 SQVTM, CDR2 ANQGSEA. The DNA of the CDR3 is TGCAGCGTACAGGGTTTCGGTTCTGCCAAAAACATTCAGTACTTC. Translated: CSVQGFGSAKNIQYF. The full variable domain, rest sourced from reference TRBV29-1 and TRBJ2-4, is SAVISQKPSRDICQRGTSLTIQCQVDSQVTMMFWYRQQPGQSLTLIATANQGSEATYESGFVIDKFPISRPNLTFSTLTVSNMSPEDSSIYLCSVQGFGSAKNIQYFGAGTRLSVL.